This T cell receptor beta chain derives from a study of blood T cell repertoires in COVID-19. For the study at large: The origin of the acute and convalescent COVID-19 samples was the United States, Italy and Spain. Sources were T cells, B-cell-depleted T cells, or PBMCs; the material itself was cDNA or gDNA.

The CDR3 runs to 14 residues. V gave up 5 bases and J gave up 0 bases, with 7 bases separating them. Per germline, CDR1 MGHRA and CDR2 YSYEKL. In the original workflow: Cell counts per sample came from amplifying reference gene primers. Repertoires were generated with immunoSEQ multiplex PCR, while TCRdb's copy carries only in-frame clones and drops some. That table furnishes V, J and clone size, whereas the DNA furnished D and trimming. The sample holds almost 35,000 clones, approximately 91% seen once. This receptor was identified in a man in his 60s with active or convalescent COVID-19. The rearrangement links TRBV4-1 to TRBJ2-2, with D possibly matching TRBD2 (5 bases). The specimen was peripheral blood. CDR3 nucleotides: TGCGCCAGCAGCTACGGGGCGAACACCGGGGAGCTGTTTTTT. It encodes CASSYGANTGELFF.